These 10 T cell receptor beta chains were all obtained from the same sample, sequenced in a study of radiotherapy plus CTLA-4 blockade in lung cancer. The repertoire was sequenced with immunoSEQ multiplex PCR; TCRdb's copy has only in-frame clones and lacks some. There are approximately 81,000 clones in the sample; roughly 79% occur only once, and 3% to 5% lies in the top ten. The specimen comprised peripheral blood, sampled from a patient treated with radiotherapy plus ipilimumab. Receptor source: a human donor with non-small cell lung cancer who had a partial response to radiotherapy plus ipilimumab. Some clones in this sample may be carry-over from other donors' samples.

This clone turned up a few times. V and J are TRBV10-3 and TRBJ2-3; 7 nucleotides agree with TRBD1. This CDR3 spans 14 amino acids. The germline gives CDR1 ENHRY, CDR2 SYGVKD. The V segment lost 5 bases and the J segment 0 bases; nucleotides outside the gene matches: 2. This CDR3 reads CAISRGRSTDTQYF. In DNA, the CDR3 is TGTGCCATCAGTAGGGGGCGAAGCACAGATACGCAGTATTTT.

This chain joins TRBV15 and TRBJ2-2; 7 bases are a match to TRBD2. The V segment lost 11 bases and the J segment 7 bases; nucleotides outside the gene matches: 10. Germline V gene lookup returns CDR1 LNHNV and CDR2 YYDKDF (reference sequence). This CDR3 region has 13 residues. As DNA, the CDR3 is TGTGCCTCCGGAAGCGGGACGGTCGGGGAGCTGTTTTTT. The encoded protein is CASGSGTVGELFF. Supplemented by reference TRBV15 and TRBJ2-2, the full variable domain reads DAMVIQNPRYQVTQFGKPVTLSCSQTLNHNVMYWYQQKSSQAPKLLFHYYDKDFNNEADTPDNFQSRRPNTSFCFLDIRSPGLGDTAMYLCASGSGTVGELFFGEGSRLTVL.

The rearrangement uses TRBV28 and TRBJ2-5; a possible D gene is TRBD1 (5 bases). Deletions cut 3 bases from V and 7 bases from J, with 18 bases between. This CDR3 contains 15 residues. From germline, CDR1 is MDHEN and CDR2 SYDVKM. The CDR3 loop is CASSFGADIRGTQYF. DNA of the CDR3: TGTGCCAGCAGTTTCGGCGCGGACATACGAGGGACCCAGTACTTC.

The rearrangement uses TRBV6-5 and TRBJ1-2; 9 bases agree with TRBD1. This CDR3 has 14 residues. With 8 bases clipped from V and 4 bases from J, the junction kept 8 bases outside the gene matches. Germline loops: CDR1 MNHEY, CDR2 SVGAGI. The CDR3 sequence: CASQSGTGTYGYTF. Written as DNA, the CDR3 is TGTGCCAGCCAGTCGGGGACAGGGACCTATGGCTACACCTTC.

This clone was observed a handful of times. The chain combines TRBV11-2 with TRBJ1-3; unclear D gene. Looked up from germline, CDR1 is SGHAT and CDR2 is FQNNGV. This CDR3 is 12 amino acids long. V lost 5 bases and J lost 5, with 7 bases in between. The CDR3 region has the DNA TGTGCCAGCAGCACCCACAGAAACACCATATATTTT. This translates into CASSTHRNTIYF.

This clone was observed a few times. This sequence joins TRBV5-4 and TRBJ1-4, with 11 nucleotides matching TRBD1. In germline, CDR1 is SGHNT, CDR2 YYREEE (reference sequence). This CDR3 is 15 amino acids long. V was pared by 3 bases and J by 8 bases, with 6 bases of the junction left unmatched. The CDR3 nucleotides are TGTGCCAGCAGCTCGGACAGGGGGCGCGAAGAAAAACTGTTTTTT. Translating it yields CASSSDRGREEKLFF.

About this clone: One junction end disagrees with the germline gene, perhaps due to a read error. The chain joins TRBV11-2 to TRBJ2-3; 7 positions match TRBD2. The germline V gene encodes CDR1 SGHAT and CDR2 FQNNGV. This CDR3 is built from 15 residues. CDR3 DNA: TGTGCCAGCAGCTCAGGCCCGACTAGCATAGATACGCAGTATTTT. As protein: CASSSGPTSIDTQYF. Looking up the rest from reference TRBV11-2 and TRBJ2-3 gives the full variable domain: EAGVAQSPRYKIIEKRQSVAFWCNPISGHATLYWYQQILGQGPKLLIQFQNNGVVDDSQLPKDRFSAERLKGVDSTLKIQPAKLEDSAVYLCASSSGPTSIDTQYFGPGTRLTVL.

This rearrangement joins TRBV7-8 to TRBJ2-7, with 8 bases aligning to TRBD1. Looked up from germline, CDR1 is SGHVS and CDR2 is FQNEAQ. After removal of 5 bases from V and 1 base from J, the junction contained 10 bases not matched to a gene. This CDR3 region has 16 residues. The CDR3 spells CASSTRVGTGSYEQYF. CDR3 nucleotides: TGTGCCAGCAGCACTAGAGTAGGGACAGGTTCCTACGAGCAGTACTTC.

This clone was detected only a few times. The gene calls are TRBV27 and TRBJ2-7; no clear D. This CDR3 comprises 12 residues. The germline CDR1 and CDR2 sequences are MNHEY and SMNVEV (reference sequence). V was pared by 6 bases and J by 1 base, with 7 bases between. CDR3 sequence: CASRGDSYEQYF. DNA for the CDR3: TGTGCCAGCAGGGGCGATTCCTACGAGCAGTACTTC.

CDR3 loop: CSALFYGYTF. CDR3 nucleotides: TGCAGTGCTCTTTTCTATGGCTACACCTTC. This chain connects TRBV20-1 to TRBJ1-2; D is uncertain. V lost 5 bases, J lost 4 bases, and 5 bases lay in between. CDR3 length: 10 amino acids. Germline V gene data show CDR1 as DFQATT and CDR2 as SNEGSKA (reference sequence).